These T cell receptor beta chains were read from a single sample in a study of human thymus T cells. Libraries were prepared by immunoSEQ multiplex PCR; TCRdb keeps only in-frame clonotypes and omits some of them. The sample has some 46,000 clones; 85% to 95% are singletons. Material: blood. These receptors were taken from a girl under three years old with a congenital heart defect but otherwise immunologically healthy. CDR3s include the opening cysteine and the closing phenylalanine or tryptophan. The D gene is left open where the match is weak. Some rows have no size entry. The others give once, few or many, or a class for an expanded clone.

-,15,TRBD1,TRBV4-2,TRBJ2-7,CASSRGQVGRYEQYF,TGTGCCAGCAGCCGAGGACAGGTCGGACGCTACGAGCAGTACTTC
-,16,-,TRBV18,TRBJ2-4,CASSGLVVGGGSIQYF,TGTGCCAGCTCGGGGTTAGTTGTCGGAGGGGGAAGCATTCAGTACTTC
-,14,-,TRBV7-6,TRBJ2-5,CASSQGRVPETQYF,TGTGCCAGCAGCCAGGGCAGGGTTCCAGAGACCCAGTACTTC
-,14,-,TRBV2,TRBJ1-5,CASTLGASNQPQHF,TGTGCCAGCACTCTGGGAGCTAGCAATCAGCCCCAGCATTTT
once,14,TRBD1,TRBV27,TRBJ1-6,CASSIRGPNSPLHF,TGTGCCAGCAGTATCAGGGGGCCTAATTCACCCCTCCACTTT
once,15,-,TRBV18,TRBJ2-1,CASSPSGTEVSEQFF,TGTGCCAGCTCACCTAGCGGGACAGAGGTCAGTGAGCAGTTCTTC
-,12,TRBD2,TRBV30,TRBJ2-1,CAWGLAGVEQFF,TGTGCCTGGGGACTAGCGGGAGTCGAGCAGTTCTTC
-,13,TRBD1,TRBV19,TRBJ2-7,CASRKGQSYEQYF,TGTGCCAGTAGGAAGGGACAGTCCTACGAGCAGTACTTC
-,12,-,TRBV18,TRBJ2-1,CASSRWWNEQFF,TGTGCCAGCTCACGGTGGTGGAATGAGCAGTTCTTC
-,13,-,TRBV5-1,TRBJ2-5,CASSTDGQETQYF,TGCGCCAGCAGCACTGACGGCCAAGAGACCCAGTACTTC
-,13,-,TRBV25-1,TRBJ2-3,CASNEARGDTQYF,TGTGCCAGCAACGAGGCCCGGGGAGATACGCAGTATTTT
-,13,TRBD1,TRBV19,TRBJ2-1,CASTLQGAVEQFF,TGTGCCAGTACCCTACAGGGGGCCGTTGAGCAGTTCTTC
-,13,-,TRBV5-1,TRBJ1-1,CASSLLQNTEAFF,TGCGCCAGCAGCTTGTTACAGAACACTGAAGCTTTCTTT
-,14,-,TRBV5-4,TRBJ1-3,CASSLKGVGNTIYF,TGTGCCAGCAGCTTGAAGGGGGTTGGAAACACCATATATTTT
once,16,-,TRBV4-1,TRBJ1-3,CASSQDPGRSGNTIYF,TGCGCCAGCAGCCAAGATCCCGGTCGCTCTGGAAACACCATATATTTT
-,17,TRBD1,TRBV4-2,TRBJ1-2,CASSRSNLRGLSYGYTF,TGTGCCAGCAGCCGATCAAATCTAAGGGGGCTCAGCTATGGCTACACCTTC
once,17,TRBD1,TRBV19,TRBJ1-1,CASSIPQTGGRGTEAFF,TGTGCCAGTAGTATCCCCCAAACAGGGGGAAGGGGCACTGAAGCTTTCTTT
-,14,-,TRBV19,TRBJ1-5,CASRSQVYNQPQHF,TGTGCCAGTAGAAGTCAGGTGTACAATCAGCCCCAGCATTTT
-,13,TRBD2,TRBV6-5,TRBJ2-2,CASSRLAGGELFF,TGTGCCAGCAGTCGACTAGCGGGAGGGGAGCTGTTTTTT
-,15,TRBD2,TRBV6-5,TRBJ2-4,CASSYVQGGKNIQYF,TGTGCCAGCAGTTACGTTCAGGGAGGGAAAAACATTCAGTACTTC
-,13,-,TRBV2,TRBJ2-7,CASRVAVVYEQYF,TGTGCCAGCAGGGTAGCGGTTGTATACGAGCAGTACTTC
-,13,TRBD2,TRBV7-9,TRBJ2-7,CASSLGSGTEQYF,TGTGCCAGCAGCTTAGGTAGCGGGACCGAGCAGTACTTC
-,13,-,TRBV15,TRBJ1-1,CATSLPGTLEAFF,TGTGCCACCAGCCTCCCAGGGACACTTGAAGCTTTCTTT
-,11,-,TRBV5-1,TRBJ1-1,CASSKNTEAFF,TGCGCCAGCAGCAAAAACACTGAAGCTTTCTTT
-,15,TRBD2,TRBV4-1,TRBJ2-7,CASRTKREGSYEQYF,TGCGCCAGCCGGACTAAGCGGGAGGGATCCTACGAGCAGTACTTC
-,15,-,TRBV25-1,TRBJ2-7,CATMPTGDLRYEQYF,TGTGCCACTATGCCAACGGGAGACCTTCGCTACGAGCAGTACTTC
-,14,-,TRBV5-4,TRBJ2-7,CASSWGTAGREQYF,TGTGCCAGCAGCTGGGGGACCGCCGGGCGAGAGCAGTACTTC
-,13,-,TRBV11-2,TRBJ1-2,CASSLQVQGGYTF,TGTGCCAGCAGCTTACAGGTGCAAGGAGGCTACACCTTC
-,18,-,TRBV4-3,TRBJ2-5,CASSPTRNAILFQETQYF,TGCGCCAGCAGCCCCACCAGGAACGCCATATTATTCCAAGAGACCCAGTACTTC
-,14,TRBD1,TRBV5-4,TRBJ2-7,CASSSGTGSYEQYF,TGTGCCAGCAGTTCCGGGACAGGGTCCTACGAGCAGTACTTC
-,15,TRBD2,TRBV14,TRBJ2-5,CASSPRLAGGETQYF,TGTGCCAGCAGCCCACGACTAGCGGGAGGAGAGACCCAGTACTTC
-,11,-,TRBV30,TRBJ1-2,CAWNMGYGYTF,TGTGCCTGGAATATGGGTTATGGCTACACCTTC
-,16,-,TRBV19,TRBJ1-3,CASSIQGMTAGNTIYF,TGTGCCAGTAGTATACAGGGGATGACCGCTGGAAACACCATATATTTT
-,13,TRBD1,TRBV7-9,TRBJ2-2,CASGQGAAGELFF,TGTGCCAGCGGGCAGGGGGCGGCCGGGGAGCTGTTTTTT
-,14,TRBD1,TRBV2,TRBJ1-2,CASRATDRGAGYTF,TGTGCCAGCAGGGCTACTGACAGGGGTGCGGGCTACACCTTC
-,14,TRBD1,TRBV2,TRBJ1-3,CASRDRDAGNTIYF,TGTGCCAGCAGGGACAGGGACGCTGGAAACACCATATATTTT
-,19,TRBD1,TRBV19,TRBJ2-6,CASSIPGQGLDSGANVLTF,TGTGCCAGTAGTATCCCGGGACAGGGGCTAGACTCTGGGGCCAACGTCCTGACTTTC
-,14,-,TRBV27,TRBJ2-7,CASSLGAKSYEQYF,TGTGCCAGCAGCCTAGGGGCGAAATCCTACGAGCAGTACTTC
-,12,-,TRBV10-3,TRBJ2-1,CAINKGDNEQFF,TGTGCCATCAATAAGGGAGACAATGAGCAGTTCTTC